This entry is about one TCR beta chain. The antigen this receptor binds is unknown. Per-base qualities were not stored, and no clone one base away is much larger. Genomic DNA was isolated using the Qiagen DNeasy kit from unsorted PBMCs as well as from negatively selected CD4+ and CD8+ fractions. Using primers that anneal to V and J segments, immunoSEQ multiplex PCR amplified the TCR beta CDR3 regions. A synthetic immune receptor repertoire was used to minimize amplification bias, and any residual bias was removed computationally once sequencing was done. The authors processed their data as follows. Custom Python scripts were used to quantify repertoire diversity as the Shannon entropy index. The unsorted, CD4+ and CD8+ repertoires were each analyzed separately, with the exception of combined analyses, where CD4+ and CD8+ sequences were merged in silico. This immuneACCESS table, as held by TCRdb, lists in-frame sequences with V and J called but not all clones. Of the missing ones, under half trace to an unresolved V gene in checked studies; the others have no known cause. Clone size and the V and J calls come from that table; the DNA yielded D and trimming. Recorded for this sample are roughly 17,000 clones; 87% of them occurred a single time. The ten top clones hold 3.5% to 5% of the sample.

Sample time point, as interpreted from the label and publication: newly diagnosed, previously untreated cHL patient sample. As a comparison group for the relapsed/refractory trial patients, PBMCs were sequenced from patients with newly diagnosed, previously untreated classical Hodgkin lymphoma. Peripheral blood was collected in 8 mL Vacutainer Cell Preparation Tubes, from which PBMCs were isolated by centrifugation and then cryopreserved. This record belongs to a study of PD-1 blockade in classical Hodgkin lymphoma (TCRdb year 2020). In the study overall: To define a peripheral blood immune signature of response to PD-1 blockade in classical Hodgkin lymphoma, the study combined TCR beta sequencing with CyTOF. Here is what the overall study found, with its caveats: The study was restricted to a single clinical trial cohort, and the causes of repertoire differences, possibly disease activity or prior therapy, were left undefined. Baseline TCR diversity was reported to be lower in newly diagnosed patients than in healthy donors, and even lower in relapsed/refractory patients.

Including cysteine and phenylalanine, the CDR3 has 13 amino acids. Just the 39-base CDR3 DNA is kept, in frame starting at base 1. The V and J ends are trimmed by 2 bases and 4 bases, leaving 8 bases between them. The germline V gene encodes CDR1 PRHDT and CDR2 FYEKMQ (reference sequence). This sequence originates from a human donor with classical Hodgkin lymphoma. Sequencing was performed on peripheral blood mononuclear cells (PBMCs). This chain is built from TRBV13 and TRBJ1-2; TRBD1 could be the D gene, as 5 bases match. The CDR3 amino acid sequence is: CASSLRQGYGYTF. DNA sequence: TGTGCCAGCAGCTTACGGCAGGGCTATGGCTACACCTTC.